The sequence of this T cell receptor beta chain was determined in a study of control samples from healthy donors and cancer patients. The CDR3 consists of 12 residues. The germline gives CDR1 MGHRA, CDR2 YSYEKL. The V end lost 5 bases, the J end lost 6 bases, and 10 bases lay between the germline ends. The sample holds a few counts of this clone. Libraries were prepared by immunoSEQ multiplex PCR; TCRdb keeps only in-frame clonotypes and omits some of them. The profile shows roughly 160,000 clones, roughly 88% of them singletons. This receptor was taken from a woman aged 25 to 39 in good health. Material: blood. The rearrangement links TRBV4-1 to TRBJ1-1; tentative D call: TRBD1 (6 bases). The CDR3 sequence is CASSFGQSEAFF. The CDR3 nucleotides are TGCGCCAGCAGCTTCGGACAGTCTGAAGCTTTCTTT.